This T cell receptor beta chain was retrieved from a study of cytomegalovirus exposure and HLA in healthy donors. Regarding the study as a whole: Specificity of a few CMV-associated chains for CMV antigens was verified in vitro. In a later analysis, about 17,000 TCR beta sequences were associated with HLA alleles at 0.05 false discovery rate. In a later analysis, several top co-occurrence clusters appeared linked to parvovirus B19, influenza, CMV and Epstein-Barr virus. Equally common other TCR beta chains were less clonally expanded than HLA-associated ones, a later analysis found.

The CDR3 length is 13 residues. Germline-derived CDR1 and CDR2 are MGHDK and SYGVNS. Trimming pared 6 bases from V and 9 bases from J, leaving 12 bases between. With 60 Vbeta and 13 Jbeta primers, the PCR was carried out. Assay: immunoSEQ multiplex PCR; the TCRdb copy retains only in-frame clones and omits some. The top ten hold around a tenth of the sample, which has approximately 89,000 clones, around 76% seen once. Concerning this clone itself: The antigen remains unidentified.

The sequence derives from a man younger than 40 in good health and CMV-seropositive. The specimen was PBMCs. The V call is TRBV25-1, the J call TRBJ1-6, with D uncertain. CDR3 sequence reads: CASRGYSGSPLHF. Written as DNA, the CDR3 is TGTGCCAGCAGGGGTTACTCGGGTTCACCCCTCCACTTT. Full variable domain (rest looked up from reference TRBV25-1 and TRBJ1-6): EADIYQTPRYLVIGTGKKITLECSQTMGHDKMYWYQQDPGMELHLIHYSYGVNSTEKGDLSSESTVSRIRTEHFPLTLESARPSHTSQYLCASRGYSGSPLHFGNGTRLTVT.